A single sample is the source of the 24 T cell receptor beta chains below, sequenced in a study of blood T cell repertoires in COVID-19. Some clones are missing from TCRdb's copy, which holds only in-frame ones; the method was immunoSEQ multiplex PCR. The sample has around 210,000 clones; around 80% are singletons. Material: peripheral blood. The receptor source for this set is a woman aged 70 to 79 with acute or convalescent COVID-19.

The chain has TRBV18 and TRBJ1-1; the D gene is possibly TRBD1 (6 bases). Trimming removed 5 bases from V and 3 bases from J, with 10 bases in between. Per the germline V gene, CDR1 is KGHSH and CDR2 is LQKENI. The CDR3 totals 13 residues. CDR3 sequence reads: CASSARQDTEAFF. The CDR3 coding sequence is TGTGCCAGCTCAGCCAGACAGGACACTGAAGCTTTCTTT.

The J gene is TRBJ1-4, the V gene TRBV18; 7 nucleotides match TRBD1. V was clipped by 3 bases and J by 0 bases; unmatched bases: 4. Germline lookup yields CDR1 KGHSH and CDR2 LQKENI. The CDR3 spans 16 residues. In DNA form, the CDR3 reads TGTGCCAGCTCACCGGGACAGCCCTCAACTAATGAAAAACTGTTTTTT. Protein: CASSPGQPSTNEKLFF. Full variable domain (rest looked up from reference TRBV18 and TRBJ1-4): NAGVMQNPRHLVRRRGQEARLRCSPMKGHSHVYWYRQLPEEGLKFMVYLQKENIIDESGMPKERFSAEFPKEGPSILRIQQVVRGDSAAYFCASSPGQPSTNEKLFFGSGTQLSVL.

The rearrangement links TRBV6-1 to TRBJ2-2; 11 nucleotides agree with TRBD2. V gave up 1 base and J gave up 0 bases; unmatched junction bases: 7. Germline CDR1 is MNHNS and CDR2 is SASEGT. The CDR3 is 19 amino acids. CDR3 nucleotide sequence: TGTGCCAGCAGTGAAGTTTGGGGACTAGCGGATTCGAACACCGGGGAGCTGTTTTTT. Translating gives CASSEVWGLADSNTGELFF.

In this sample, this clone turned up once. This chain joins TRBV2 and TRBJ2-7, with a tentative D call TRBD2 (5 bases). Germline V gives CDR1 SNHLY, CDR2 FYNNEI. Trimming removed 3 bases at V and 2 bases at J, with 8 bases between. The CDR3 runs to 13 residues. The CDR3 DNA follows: TGTGCCAGCAGTGATGGACTTCCCTACGAGCAGTACTTC. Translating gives CASSDGLPYEQYF. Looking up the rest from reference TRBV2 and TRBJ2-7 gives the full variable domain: EPEVTQTPSHQVTQMGQEVILRCVPISNHLYFYWYRQILGQKVEFLVSFYNNEISEKSEIFDDQFSVERPDGSNFTLKIRSTKLEDSAMYFCASSDGLPYEQYFGPGTRLTVT.

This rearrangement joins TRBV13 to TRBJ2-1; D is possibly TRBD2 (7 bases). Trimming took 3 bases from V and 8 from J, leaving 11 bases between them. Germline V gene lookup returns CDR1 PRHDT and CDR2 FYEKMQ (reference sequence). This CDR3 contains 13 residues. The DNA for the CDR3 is TGTGCCAGCAGCTTTCGGGGGGCCGATGAGCAGTTCTTC. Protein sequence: CASSFRGADEQFF. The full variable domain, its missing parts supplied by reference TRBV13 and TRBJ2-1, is AAGVIQSPRHLIKEKRETATLKCYPIPRHDTVYWYQQGPGQDPQFLISFYEKMQSDKGSIPDRFSAQQFSDYHSELNMSSLELGDSALYFCASSFRGADEQFFGPGTRLTVL.

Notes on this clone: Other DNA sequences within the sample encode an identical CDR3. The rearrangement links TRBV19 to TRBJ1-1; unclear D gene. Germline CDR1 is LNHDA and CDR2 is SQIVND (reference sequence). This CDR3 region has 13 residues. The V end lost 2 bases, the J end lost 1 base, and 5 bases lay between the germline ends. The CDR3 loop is CASSIQENTEAFF. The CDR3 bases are TGTGCCAGTAGTATACAGGAGAACACTGAAGCTTTCTTT.

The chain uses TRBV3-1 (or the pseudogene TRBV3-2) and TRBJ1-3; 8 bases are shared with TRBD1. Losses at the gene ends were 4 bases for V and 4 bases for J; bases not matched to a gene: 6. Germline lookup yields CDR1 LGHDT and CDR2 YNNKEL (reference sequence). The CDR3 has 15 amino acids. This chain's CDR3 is CASSPRTGIGNTIYF. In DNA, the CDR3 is TGTGCCAGCAGCCCCCGGACAGGGATCGGAAACACCATATATTTT.

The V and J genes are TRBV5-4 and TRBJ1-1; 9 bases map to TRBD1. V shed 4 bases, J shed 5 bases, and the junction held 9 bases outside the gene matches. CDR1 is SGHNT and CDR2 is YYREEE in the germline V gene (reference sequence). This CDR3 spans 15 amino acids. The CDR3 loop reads CASSVSTGGGTEAFF. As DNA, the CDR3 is TGTGCCAGCAGCGTATCAACAGGGGGCGGGACTGAAGCTTTCTTT. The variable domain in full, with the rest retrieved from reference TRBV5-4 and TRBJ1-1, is ETGVTQSPTHLIKTRGQQVTLRCSSQSGHNTVSWYQQALGQGPQFIFQYYREEENGRGNFPPRFSGLQFPNYSSELNVNALELDDSALYLCASSVSTGGGTEAFFGQGTRLTVV.

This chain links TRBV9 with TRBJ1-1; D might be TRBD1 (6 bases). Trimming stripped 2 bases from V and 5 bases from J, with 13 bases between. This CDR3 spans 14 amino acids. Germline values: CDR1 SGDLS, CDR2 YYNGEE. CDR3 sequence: CASSVLQGSTEAFF. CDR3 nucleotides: TGTGCCAGCAGCGTCTTACAGGGTTCGACTGAAGCTTTCTTT.

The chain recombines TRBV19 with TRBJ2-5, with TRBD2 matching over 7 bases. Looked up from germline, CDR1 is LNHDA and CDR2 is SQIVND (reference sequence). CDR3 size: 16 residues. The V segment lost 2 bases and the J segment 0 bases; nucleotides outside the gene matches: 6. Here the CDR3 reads CASSIMTSSNQETQYF. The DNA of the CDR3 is TGTGCCAGTAGTATAATGACTAGCTCAAACCAAGAGACCCAGTACTTC.

CDR3 DNA: TGTGCCAGCAGGGAGACAGGGAACACTGAAGCTTTCTTT. Translated, it gives CASRETGNTEAFF. The genes are TRBV13 and TRBJ1-1; a possible D gene is TRBD1 (6 bases). This CDR3 is built from 13 residues. Trimming stripped 6 bases from V and 1 base from J, with 9 bases between. Germline V CDR1 and CDR2: PRHDT, FYEKMQ (reference sequence).

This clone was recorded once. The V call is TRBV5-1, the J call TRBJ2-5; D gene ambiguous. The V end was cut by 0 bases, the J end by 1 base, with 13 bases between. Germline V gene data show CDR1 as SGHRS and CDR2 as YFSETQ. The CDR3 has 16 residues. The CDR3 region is CASSLGVLPLQETQYF. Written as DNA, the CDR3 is TGCGCCAGCAGCTTGGGAGTACTACCCCTCCAAGAGACCCAGTACTTC.

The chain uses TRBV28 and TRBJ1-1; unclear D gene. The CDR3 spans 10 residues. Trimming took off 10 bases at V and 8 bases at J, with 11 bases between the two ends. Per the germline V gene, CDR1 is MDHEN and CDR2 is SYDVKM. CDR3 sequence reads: CATGWEEAFF. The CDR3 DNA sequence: TGTGCCACAGGTTGGGAGGAAGCTTTCTTT. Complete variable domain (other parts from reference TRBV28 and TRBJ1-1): DVKVTQSSRYLVKRTGEKVFLECVQDMDHENMFWYRQDPGLGLRLIYFSYDVKMKEKGDIPEGYSVSREKKERFSLILESASTNQTSMYLCATGWEEAFFGQGTRLTVV.

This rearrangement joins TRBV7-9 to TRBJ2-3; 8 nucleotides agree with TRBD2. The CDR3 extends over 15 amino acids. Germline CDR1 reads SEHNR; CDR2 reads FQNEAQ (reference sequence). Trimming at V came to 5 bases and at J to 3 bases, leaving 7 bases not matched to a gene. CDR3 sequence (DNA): TGTGCCAGCAGCGCCTCCGCGGGGGGAACAGATACGCAGTATTTT. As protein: CASSASAGGTDTQYF.

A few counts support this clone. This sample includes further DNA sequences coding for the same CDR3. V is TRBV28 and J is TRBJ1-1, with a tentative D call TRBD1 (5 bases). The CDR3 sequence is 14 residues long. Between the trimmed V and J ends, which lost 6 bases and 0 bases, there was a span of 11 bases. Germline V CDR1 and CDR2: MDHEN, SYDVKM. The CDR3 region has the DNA TGTGCCAGCAGCCCCGGGGGAATGAACACTGAAGCTTTCTTT. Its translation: CASSPGGMNTEAFF.

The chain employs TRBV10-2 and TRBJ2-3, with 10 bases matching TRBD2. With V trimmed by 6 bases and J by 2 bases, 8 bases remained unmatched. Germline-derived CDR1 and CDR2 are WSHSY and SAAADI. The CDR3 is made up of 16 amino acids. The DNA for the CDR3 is TGCGCCAGCAGGCCAAGGACTAGCGGATACACAGATACGCAGTATTTT. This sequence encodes CASRPRTSGYTDTQYF.

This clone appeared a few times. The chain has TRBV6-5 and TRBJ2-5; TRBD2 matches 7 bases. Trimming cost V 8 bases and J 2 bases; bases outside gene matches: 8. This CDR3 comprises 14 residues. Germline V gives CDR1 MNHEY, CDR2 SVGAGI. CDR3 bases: TGTGCCAGCCGAGTGGGCGGGAGACAAGAGACCCAGTACTTC. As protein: CASRVGGRQETQYF.

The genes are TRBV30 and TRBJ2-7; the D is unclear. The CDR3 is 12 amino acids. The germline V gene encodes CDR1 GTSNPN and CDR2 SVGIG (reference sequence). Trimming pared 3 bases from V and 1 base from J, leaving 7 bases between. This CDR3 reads CAWSYSSYEQYF. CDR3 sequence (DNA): TGTGCCTGGAGCTACAGTTCCTACGAGCAGTACTTC.

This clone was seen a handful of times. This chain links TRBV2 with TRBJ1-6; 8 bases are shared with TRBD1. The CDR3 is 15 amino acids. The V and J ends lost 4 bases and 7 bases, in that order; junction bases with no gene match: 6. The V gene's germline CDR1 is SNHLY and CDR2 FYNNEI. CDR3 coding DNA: TGTGCCAGCAGTGTGGAGACAGGGGACAATTCACCCCTCCACTTT. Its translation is CASSVETGDNSPLHF.

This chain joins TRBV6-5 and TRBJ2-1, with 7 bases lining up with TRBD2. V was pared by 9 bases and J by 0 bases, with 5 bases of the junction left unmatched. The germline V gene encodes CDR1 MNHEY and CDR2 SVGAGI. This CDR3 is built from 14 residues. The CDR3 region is CASSGLDSYNEQFF. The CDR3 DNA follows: TGTGCCAGTTCCGGACTAGACTCCTACAATGAGCAGTTCTTC.

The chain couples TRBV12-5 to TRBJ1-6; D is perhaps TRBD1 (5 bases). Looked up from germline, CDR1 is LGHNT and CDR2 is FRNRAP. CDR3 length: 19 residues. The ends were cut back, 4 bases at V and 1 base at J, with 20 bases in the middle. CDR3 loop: CASGSPPGVGESYNSPLHF. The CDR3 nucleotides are TGTGCTAGTGGTTCCCCCCCGGGGGTCGGGGAGTCCTATAATTCACCCCTCCACTTT.

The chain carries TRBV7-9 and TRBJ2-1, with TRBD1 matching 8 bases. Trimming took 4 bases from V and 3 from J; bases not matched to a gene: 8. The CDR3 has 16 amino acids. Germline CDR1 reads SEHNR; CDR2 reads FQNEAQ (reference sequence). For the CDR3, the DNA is TGTGCCAGCAGCTCTCCGGACAGGGACCTCTACAATGAGCAGTTCTTC. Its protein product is CASSSPDRDLYNEQFF.

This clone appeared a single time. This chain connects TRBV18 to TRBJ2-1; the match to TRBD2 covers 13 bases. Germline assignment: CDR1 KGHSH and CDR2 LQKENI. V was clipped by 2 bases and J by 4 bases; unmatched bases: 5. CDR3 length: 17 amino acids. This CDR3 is CASSPIGTSGVYNEQFF. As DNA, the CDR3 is TGTGCCAGCTCACCAATAGGGACTAGCGGGGTTTACAATGAGCAGTTCTTC.

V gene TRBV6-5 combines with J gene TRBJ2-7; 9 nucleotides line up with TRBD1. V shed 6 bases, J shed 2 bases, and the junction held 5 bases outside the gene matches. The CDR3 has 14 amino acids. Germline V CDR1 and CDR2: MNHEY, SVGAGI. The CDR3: CASRGQGTAYEQYF. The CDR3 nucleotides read TGTGCCAGCAGAGGACAGGGGACCGCCTACGAGCAGTACTTC.